The clone carrying this T cell receptor beta chain was detected a few times. Here immunoSEQ multiplex PCR was the method, and the copy in TCRdb shows in-frame clones only, minus some. The sample lists under 300,000 clones, 82% seen once, with 9.5% to 15% in the top ten. The data belong to a study of blood T cell repertoires in COVID-19. Source material: peripheral blood. This clonotype was sampled from an older woman with active or convalescent COVID-19.

CDR3 DNA: TGCGCCAGCAGCCAAGATAGAGCCTCTGCCCAGTACTTC. It yields the protein CASSQDRASAQYF. The chain recombines TRBV4-3 with TRBJ2-7; D is ambiguous. The CDR3 contains 13 residues. The germline CDR1 and CDR2 sequences are LGHNA and YSLEER. Trimming took 0 bases from V and 10 from J, leaving 13 bases between them.